A single sample gave rise to the 22 T cell receptor beta chains below, sequenced in a study of blood T cell repertoires in COVID-19. The assay was immunoSEQ multiplex PCR, and TCRdb's table has in-frame clones only and misses some. The table records around 330,000 clones, roughly 90% of them present only once. The sequenced sample was PBMCs or T cells enriched from blood (not recorded which). These receptors all stem from a man aged 60-69 years who had recovered from COVID-19.

The J gene is TRBJ1-2, the V gene TRBV4-1; 7 bases map to TRBD1. J gave up 8 bases and V 3 bases, and 9 bases lay outside the gene matches. The length of the CDR3 is 14 residues. In germline, CDR1 is MGHRA, CDR2 YSYEKL. This CDR3 is CASSHPDRRRGYTF. DNA of the CDR3: TGCGCCAGCAGCCACCCGGACAGGCGCAGAGGCTACACCTTC.

Comment on this clone: Other DNA sequences within the sample encode an identical CDR3. This sequence joins TRBV7-2 and TRBJ2-7; D perhaps matches TRBD1 (6 bases). CDR1 SGHTA and CDR2 FQGNSA come from the germline V gene. The CDR3 spans 13 residues. V was trimmed by 1 base and J by 2 bases, leaving 6 bases between them. CDR3 in DNA: TGTGCCAGCAGCTTAGGGACAGCCTACGAGCAGTACTTC. It yields the protein CASSLGTAYEQYF.

The genes are TRBV30 and TRBJ1-6; TRBD1 is a possible D gene (6 bases). The ends were cut back, 0 bases at V and 0 bases at J, with 15 bases in the middle. The CDR3 contains 18 residues. CDR1 and CDR2 from the germline V gene are GTSNPN and SVGIG (reference sequence). The CDR3 nucleotides read TGTGCCTGGAGTGTATCCGGACAGATGAGCTCCTATAATTCACCCCTCCACTTT. Encoded protein: CAWSVSGQMSSYNSPLHF.

The chain uses TRBV9 and TRBJ1-6; 7 bases are a match to TRBD1. The CDR3 extends over 14 amino acids. Germline V gives CDR1 SGDLS, CDR2 YYNGEE. Trimming cost V 1 base and J 7 bases; bases outside gene matches: 2. CDR3 in DNA: TGTGCCAGCAGCGTAACAGGGGTCAATTCACCCCTCCACTTT. This translates into CASSVTGVNSPLHF.

A word on this clone: The sample carries other DNA sequences with the same CDR3. The rearrangement links TRBV5-4 to TRBJ2-1; 11 nucleotides match TRBD2. The CDR3 contains 14 residues. The ends lost 4 bases at V and 5 bases at J; junction bases unmatched: 2. Germline loops: CDR1 SGHNT, CDR2 YYREEE (reference sequence). DNA of the CDR3: TGTGCCAGCAGCCTAGCGGGAGGCCACAATGAGCAGTTCTTC. It codes for CASSLAGGHNEQFF.

CDR3 protein: CASSQSGGGTEAFF. The DNA of the CDR3 is TGTGCCAGCAGCCAGTCAGGGGGAGGCACTGAAGCTTTCTTT. The chain joins TRBV16 to TRBJ1-1; TRBD1 matches at 7 bases. The CDR3 is 14 amino acids. Per germline, CDR1 KGHSY and CDR2 FQNENV. V shed 3 bases and J 4 bases; nucleotides not matched to a gene: 5. Using reference TRBV16 and TRBJ1-1 for the parts outside the CDR3, the full variable domain is GEEVAQTPKHLVRGEGQKAKLYCAPIKGHSYVFWYQQVLKNEFKFLISFQNENVFDETGMPKERFSAKCLPNSPCSLEIQATKLEDSAVYFCASSQSGGGTEAFFGQGTRLTVV.

This chain joins TRBV9 and TRBJ2-3, with 12 nucleotides matching TRBD2. The CDR3 runs 16 residues. Germline CDR1 and CDR2: SGDLS and YYNGEE. Germline trimming cut 0 bases from V and 5 bases from J; bases unmatched to any gene: 4. This CDR3 reads CASSVGLAGVQDTQYF. The CDR3 DNA follows: TGTGCCAGCAGCGTAGGACTAGCGGGAGTTCAAGATACGCAGTATTTT.

The chain links TRBV19 to TRBJ2-5; possible D gene TRBD2, 5 bases. This CDR3 is 14 amino acids long. Germline lookup yields CDR1 LNHDA and CDR2 SQIVND (reference sequence). Trimming took 4 bases from V and 9 from J, leaving 18 bases between them. For the CDR3, the DNA is TGTGCCAGTAGTACGGACTGGCAAACTTCGTCCCAGTACTTC. Its protein product is CASSTDWQTSSQYF.

The sample holds one count of this clone. CDR3 nucleotides: TGTGCCAGCCGACTAGCGGGGGATGCGAATGAGCAGTTCTTC. Amino acid sequence: CASRLAGDANEQFF. J is TRBJ2-1 and V is TRBV4-2; TRBD2 matches at 12 bases. CDR3 length: 14 amino acids. The germline CDR1 and CDR2 sequences are LGHNA and YNFKEQ. J gave up 7 bases and V 8 bases, and 6 bases lay outside the gene matches.

The V call is TRBV3-1 (or the pseudogene TRBV3-2), the J call TRBJ1-3; tentative D call: TRBD1 (5 bases). This CDR3 is built from 13 residues. Germline lookup yields CDR1 LGHDT and CDR2 YNNKEL (reference sequence). V lost 2 bases and J 7 bases, leaving 9 bases between the germline ends. The CDR3 DNA sequence: TGTGCCAGCAGCCAAAGGGGTCGTAACACCATATATTTT. This codes for CASSQRGRNTIYF.

The rearrangement joins TRBV7-2 to TRBJ2-3; D is unresolved. This CDR3 is 14 amino acids long. V shed 5 bases and J shed 7 bases, with 16 bases lying between them. Per germline, CDR1 SGHTA and CDR2 FQGNSA. The CDR3 sequence: CASSPGEIANTQYF. Here the CDR3 DNA reads TGTGCCAGCAGCCCCGGTGAAATAGCAAATACGCAGTATTTT.

This chain links TRBV7-6 with TRBJ2-1, with 10 bases matching TRBD2. Germline CDR1 SGHVS, CDR2 FNYEAQ. The ends lost 1 base at V and 7 bases at J; junction bases unmatched: 22. The CDR3 runs to 21 residues. The DNA of the CDR3 is TGTGCCAGCAGCTTAGGGAGACGGAGCGGGAGGGCCTTTAAGTCCCTAAATGAGCAGTTCTTC. The encoded protein is CASSLGRRSGRAFKSLNEQFF.

The chain recombines TRBV5-5 with TRBJ1-5; the D is unclear. Germline loops: CDR1 SGHKS, CDR2 YYEKEE (reference sequence). The CDR3 contains 14 residues. V lost 3 bases, J lost 1 base, and 8 bases lay in between. The CDR3 loop reads CASSSVLSNQPQHF. CDR3 nucleotide sequence: TGTGCCAGCAGCTCTGTATTGAGCAATCAGCCCCAGCATTTT. The complete variable domain, with remaining parts taken from reference TRBV5-5 and TRBJ1-5, reads DAGVTQSPTHLIKTRGQQVTLRCSPISGHKSVSWYQQVLGQGPQFIFQYYEKEERGRGNFPDRFSARQFPNYSSELNVNALLLGDSALYLCASSSVLSNQPQHFGDGTRLSIL.

The V and J genes are TRBV11-3 and TRBJ2-3, with D possibly being TRBD1 (5 bases). This CDR3 region has 14 residues. The V end lost 3 bases, the J end lost 6 bases, and 13 bases lay between the germline ends. Germline lookup yields CDR1 SGHNT and CDR2 YENEEA. The CDR3 spells CASSFGRASDTQYF. Here the CDR3 DNA reads TGTGCCAGCAGCTTCGGCAGGGCGTCGGATACGCAGTATTTT.

The CDR3 region is CASSPGGAETQYF. The CDR3 nucleotides are TGTGCCAGCAGCCCAGGGGGCGCGGAGACCCAGTACTTC. V and J are TRBV7-3 and TRBJ2-5, with 8 bases identical to TRBD1. This CDR3 is 13 amino acids long. The V segment lost 5 bases and the J segment 5 bases; nucleotides outside the gene matches: 4. Looked up from germline, CDR1 is SGHTA and CDR2 is FQGTGA.

V usage is TRBV5-1 and J usage is TRBJ2-7, with 7 bases lining up with TRBD2. Germline V gene data show CDR1 as SGHRS and CDR2 as YFSETQ. This CDR3 is built from 13 residues. The ends lost 1 base at V and 6 bases at J; junction bases unmatched: 4. The CDR3 sequence: CASSLRGGGEQYF. Here the CDR3 DNA reads TGCGCCAGCAGCTTGCGTGGCGGGGGCGAGCAGTACTTC.

In DNA form, the CDR3 reads TGTGCCAGCACTCGACAGGGGAGGGGGTTTCAGCCCCAGCATTTT. It codes for CASTRQGRGFQPQHF. The chain links TRBV6-5 to TRBJ1-5; 8 nucleotides align to TRBD1. Germline V lookup: CDR1 MNHEY, CDR2 SVGAGI. This CDR3 comprises 15 residues. With V trimmed by 7 bases and J by 6 bases, 11 bases remained unmatched.

V gene TRBV29-1 combines with J gene TRBJ1-1, with TRBD1 identical over 8 bases. The CDR3 loop spans 14 amino acids. Germline V gene data show CDR1 as SQVTM and CDR2 as ANQGSEA. V lost 1 base, J lost 3 bases, and 4 bases stayed unmatched. DNA for the CDR3: TGCAGCGTTGAAGCTCACAGGGGGGACACTGAAGCTTTCTTT. Protein product: CSVEAHRGDTEAFF.

This clone was counted a single time. Written as DNA, the CDR3 is TGTGCCAGCAGCCAAGAAGCAGGATGGAACACTGAAGCTTTCTTT. Its protein product is CASSQEAGWNTEAFF. The chain uses TRBV14 and TRBJ1-1; the D is unclear. The CDR3 is made up of 15 amino acids. Germline loops: CDR1 SGHDN, CDR2 FVKESK. V lost 0 bases and J 1 base, leaving 9 bases between the germline ends.

This chain links TRBV3-1 (or the pseudogene TRBV3-2) with TRBJ1-5, with 7 positions matching TRBD1. This CDR3 spans 15 amino acids. Trimming took 1 base from V and 2 from J; bases not matched to a gene: 2. Per the germline V gene, CDR1 is LGHDT and CDR2 is YNNKEL (reference sequence). This CDR3 is CASSQGGQRNQPQHF. In DNA form, the CDR3 reads TGTGCCAGCAGCCAAGGGGGACAGCGCAATCAGCCCCAGCATTTT.

CDR3 sequence reads: CASSESTAGNTIYF. The CDR3 bases are TGTGCCAGCAGTGAGTCTACAGCTGGAAACACCATATATTTT. This chain uses TRBV25-1 with TRBJ1-3, with no clear D. With 3 bases removed from V and 2 bases from J, the gap between germline ends came to 8 bases. The V gene's germline CDR1 is MGHDK and CDR2 SYGVNS. This CDR3 is 14 amino acids long.

This rearrangement joins TRBV28 to TRBJ1-6, with TRBD1 matching 10 bases. The CDR3 sequence is 16 residues long. Germline values: CDR1 MDHEN, CDR2 SYDVKM. J lost 14 bases, V lost 4 bases, and 14 bases had no gene match. In DNA form, the CDR3 reads TGTGCCAGCAGTTCCCCCGACAGGGGGCTGGTTCCGACCCTCCACTTT. This sequence encodes CASSSPDRGLVPTLHF.